Presented here are 20 T cell receptor beta chains from one specimen sequenced in a study of T-cell reconstitution after alpha-beta-depleted transplantation in children. It was with unique molecular identifiers that the TCRbeta library was prepared. Via MiXCR, TCRdb re-called the PCR reads, giving one row per CDR3 protein. The sample lists 500,000 to 650,000 distinct CDR3 sequences; approximately 12% were seen once. The source was PBMCs, mostly from graft donor cells, collected 360 days after TCRalphabeta/CD19-depleted stem cell transplant. The receptor source for this set is a male patient younger than 18 who had a stem cell transplant for acute myeloid leukemia, so the T cells may come from the graft donor.

The chain is built from TRBV10-3 and TRBJ2-7; 9 nucleotides agree with TRBD2. J gave up 12 bases and V 3 bases, and 6 bases lay outside the gene matches. Germline loops: CDR1 ENHRY, CDR2 SYGVKD. This CDR3 region has 12 residues. For the CDR3, the DNA is TGTGCCATCAGTGAATTAGCGGGAGTGCCGTACTTC. Translating gives CAISELAGVPYF.

The CDR3 bases are TGTGCCAGCAGCTTAACGAAGAGTAAGGGGGGCTACAATGAGCAGTTCTTC. Residues: CASSLTKSKGGYNEQFF. The chain links TRBV7-3 to TRBJ2-1; D may correspond to TRBD1 or TRBD2 (6 bases each). Trimming took off 0 bases at V and 3 bases at J, with 15 bases between the two ends. This CDR3 region has 17 residues. In germline, CDR1 is SGHTA, CDR2 FQGTGA.

In its sample, this clonotype was seen many times. The J gene is TRBJ2-3, the V gene TRBV12-3 or TRBV12-4, with 8 nucleotides matching TRBD1. There are 14 residues in the CDR3. Unmatched junction bases numbered 7, after V lost 7 bases and J lost 4 bases. The CDR3 spells CASTVGQGADTQYF. DNA for the CDR3: TGTGCCAGCACCGTAGGACAGGGAGCAGATACGCAGTATTTT.

The V gene is TRBV30, the J gene TRBJ2-2; D not resolved. The CDR3 totals 13 residues. The germline V and J ends were trimmed by 6 bases and 7 bases, with 15 bases remaining between them. Germline V CDR1 and CDR2: GTSNPN, SVGIG (reference sequence). CDR3 in amino acids: CACVSFSDGELFF. CDR3 DNA: TGTGCCTGTGTAAGCTTTAGTGACGGGGAGCTGTTTTTT.

This clonotype turned up a few times. The V gene is TRBV29-1, the J gene TRBJ2-3, with 12 bases fitting TRBD2. J lost 2 bases, V lost 7 bases, and 4 bases had no gene match. The CDR3 extends over 14 amino acids. The germline V gene encodes CDR1 SQVTM and CDR2 ANQGSEA. The CDR3 reads CSGGLAGFTDTQYF. The CDR3 DNA sequence: TGCAGCGGTGGACTAGCGGGATTCACAGATACGCAGTATTTT.

CDR3 nucleotides: TGCAGTGCTAGAGTCGTACTAGCGGGGTCCTACGAGCAGTACTTC. Its translation: CSARVVLAGSYEQYF. The chain recombines TRBV20-1 with TRBJ2-7, with 10 bases fitting TRBD2. Germline trimming cut 1 base from V and 1 base from J; bases unmatched to any gene: 4. CDR1 and CDR2 from the germline V gene are DFQATT and SNEGSKA (reference sequence). CDR3 length: 15 amino acids.

This clonotype has a count of ten or more. The gene calls are TRBV20-1 and TRBJ2-7; the match to TRBD1 covers 7 bases. J gave up 5 bases and V 1 base, and 5 bases lay outside the gene matches. The CDR3 has 13 residues. Germline CDR1 reads DFQATT; CDR2 reads SNEGSKA (reference sequence). The CDR3 coding sequence is TGCAGTGCTAGAGGACAGGGATGGCACGAGCAGTACTTC. It encodes CSARGQGWHEQYF.

The chain uses TRBV9 and TRBJ2-1; 7 positions agree with TRBD2. CDR3 length equals 15 residues. Germline CDR1 and CDR2: SGDLS and YYNGEE. With 3 bases clipped from V and 0 bases from J, the junction kept 3 bases outside the gene matches. The CDR3 nucleotides read TGTGCCAGCAGCGCACTAGCGTTCTCCTACAATGAGCAGTTCTTC. The encoded protein is CASSALAFSYNEQFF.

The chain combines TRBV5-1 with TRBJ2-3; the match to TRBD2 covers 10 bases. V shed 6 bases and J 3 bases; nucleotides not matched to a gene: 4. The CDR3 runs 14 residues. Germline V gives CDR1 SGHRS, CDR2 YFSETQ. Here the CDR3 DNA reads TGCGCCAGCAAAGATAGCGGGAGGACAGATACGCAGTATTTT. Translating it yields CASKDSGRTDTQYF.

This clonotype was seen more than once but under ten times. The chain combines TRBV5-1 with TRBJ2-3; 12 bases match TRBD2. Trimming removed 3 bases from V and 6 bases from J; junction bases left unmatched: 8. In germline, CDR1 is SGHRS, CDR2 YFSETQ. The CDR3 covers 16 residues. CDR3 residues: CASSYPTSGSSDTQYF. CDR3 nucleotides: TGCGCCAGCAGCTACCCGACTAGCGGGAGTTCGGATACGCAGTATTTT. The entire variable domain, with the rest obtained from reference TRBV5-1 and TRBJ2-3, is as follows: KAGVTQTPRYLIKTRGQQVTLSCSPISGHRSVSWYQQTPGQGLQFLFEYFSETQRNKGNFPGRFSGRQFSNSRSEMNVSTLELGDSALYLCASSYPTSGSSDTQYFGPGTRLTVL.

This clonotype showed up many times. This sequence joins TRBV5-1 and TRBJ2-2; D is ambiguous. This CDR3 comprises 14 residues. The V gene lost 0 bases and the J gene lost 1 base, with 4 bases spanning the gap. Germline CDR1 SGHRS, CDR2 YFSETQ. CDR3 residues: CASSLARNTGELFF. CDR3 nucleotide sequence: TGCGCCAGCAGCTTGGCTAGGAACACCGGGGAGCTGTTTTTT. The entire variable domain, with the rest obtained from reference TRBV5-1 and TRBJ2-2, is as follows: KAGVTQTPRYLIKTRGQQVTLSCSPISGHRSVSWYQQTPGQGLQFLFEYFSETQRNKGNFPGRFSGRQFSNSRSEMNVSTLELGDSALYLCASSLARNTGELFFGEGSRLTVL.

This clonotype was seen at least ten times. The chain carries TRBV12-3 or TRBV12-4 and TRBJ2-7; D possibly matches TRBD1 or TRBD2 (5 bases each). This CDR3 is built from 15 residues. V lost 7 bases and J 4 bases, leaving 20 bases between the germline ends. CDR3 nucleotide sequence: TGTGCCAGCACTTTCCGGCCGGCAGGGACGTACGAGCAGTACTTC. Protein sequence: CASTFRPAGTYEQYF.

This clonotype was recorded many times. V and J are TRBV4-3 and TRBJ2-1; 12 bases agree with TRBD2. The germline gives CDR1 LGHNA, CDR2 YSLEER. The CDR3 totals 17 residues. J lost 4 bases, V lost 1 base, and 5 bases had no gene match. The CDR3 here is CASSQVRTSGIYNEQFF. The CDR3 DNA sequence: TGCGCCAGCAGCCAAGTGCGGACTAGCGGGATATACAATGAGCAGTTCTTC.

Only a few counts were recorded for this clonotype. The chain employs TRBV27 and TRBJ2-7, with D possibly being TRBD1 (6 bases). From germline, CDR1 is MNHEY and CDR2 SMNVEV (reference sequence). The CDR3 spans 14 residues. V was trimmed by 5 bases and J by 7 bases, leaving 18 bases between them. The CDR3 sequence: CASSTPGAWAEQYF. CDR3 nucleotide sequence: TGTGCCAGCAGTACACCAGGGGCCTGGGCGGAGCAGTACTTC.

This clonotype was recorded many times. The chain couples TRBV10-3 to TRBJ2-5, with TRBD2 matching 10 bases. Per the germline V gene, CDR1 is ENHRY and CDR2 is SYGVKD. This CDR3 is 15 amino acids long. V dropped 6 bases and J dropped 4; count of bases not matched to a gene: 8. DNA for the CDR3: TGTGCCATCAGGGGGACTAGCGAGGTAGGAGAGACCCAGTACTTC. Translation gives CAIRGTSEVGETQYF.

This clonotype was counted ten times or more. V usage is TRBV29-1 and J usage is TRBJ2-2, with 13 bases that match TRBD2. Germline V gene lookup returns CDR1 SQVTM and CDR2 ANQGSEA. J was trimmed by 6 bases and V by 6 bases; bases with no gene match: 4. The length of the CDR3 is 14 residues. The CDR3 protein is CSVGLAGASGELFF. DNA of the CDR3: TGCAGCGTCGGACTAGCGGGAGCCTCCGGGGAGCTGTTTTTT.

This clonotype was seen repeatedly, ten times or more. The rearrangement joins TRBV29-1 to TRBJ2-1; the D gene is possibly TRBD1 (5 bases). This CDR3 is 12 amino acids long. Germline CDR1 SQVTM, CDR2 ANQGSEA. V lost 7 bases and J lost 10, with 17 bases in between. For the CDR3, the DNA is TGCAGCGCGGAAAATTCGACAGAGGAGCAGTTCTTC. This codes for CSAENSTEEQFF.

In DNA form, the CDR3 reads TGCAGTGCTAGAGGCCCGGGGGGTGAGTTCTTC. It specifies CSARGPGGEFF. The V and J genes are TRBV20-1 and TRBJ2-1; 7 bases match TRBD2. Germline loops: CDR1 DFQATT, CDR2 SNEGSKA (reference sequence). This CDR3 is 11 amino acids long. The trim removed 1 base at V and 14 bases at J, leaving 5 bases unmatched.

This clonotype was observed a few times. V is TRBV28 and J is TRBJ2-6; either TRBD1 or TRBD2 may fit D (6 bases each). CDR1 is MDHEN, CDR2 SYDVKM, per germline. This CDR3 has 17 residues. V dropped 3 bases and J dropped 0 bases, with 12 bases sitting between them. CDR3: CASSFDRTTSGANVLTF. The CDR3, as DNA: TGTGCCAGCAGTTTCGACAGGACTACCTCTGGGGCCAACGTCCTGACTTTC.

The CDR3 DNA is TGCAGTGCTAGAAGGAACATGGGTAATGAAAAACTGTTTTTT. Its translation is CSARRNMGNEKLFF. This chain connects TRBV20-1 to TRBJ1-4, with D unresolved. Trimming took off 2 bases at V and 4 bases at J, with 11 bases between the two ends. CDR3 length equals 14 residues. Germline V gives CDR1 DFQATT, CDR2 SNEGSKA (reference sequence).